This passage covers 3 T cell receptor beta chains from one sample sequenced in a study of glioma-infiltrating T cells. Amplification of TCR alpha and beta CDR3 regions from RNA used iRepertoire nested multiplex PCR. TCRdb reprocessed the multiplex PCR reads via MiXCR and lists one record per CDR3 protein. The repertoire holds more than 85,000 distinct CDR3 sequences, with 25% to 30% as singletons. The source material was glioma tissue, nonneoplastic brain tissue, or PBMCs (not recorded which). The source is a human donor with low-grade glioma or glioblastoma, undergoing nonglioma brain surgery, or in good health (not recorded which).

Ten or more counts support this clonotype. CDR3 DNA: TGCAGCGTTGAAAAAGGGGACAATGAGCAGTTCTTC. Protein sequence: CSVEKGDNEQFF. The chain links TRBV29-1 to TRBJ2-1, with a tentative D call TRBD1 (5 bases). The CDR3 covers 12 residues. V was pared by 2 bases and J by 5 bases, with 7 bases between. From germline, CDR1 is SQVTM and CDR2 ANQGSEA.

The genes are TRBV5-1 and TRBJ1-1; no firm D call. Germline lookup yields CDR1 SGHRS and CDR2 YFSETQ. This CDR3 contains 14 residues. The V and J ends lost 2 bases and 1 base respectively, with 9 bases between them. The CDR3 coding sequence is TGCGCCAGCAGCTTCCGTACAACGAACACTGAAGCTTTCTTT. Encoded protein: CASSFRTTNTEAFF.

Regarding this clonotype: One junction end disagrees with the germline gene, perhaps due to a read error. The chain combines TRBV3-1 with TRBJ1-3; no reliable D call. The germline V gene has CDR1 LGHDT and CDR2 YNNKEL (reference sequence). This CDR3 comprises 15 residues. The CDR3: CDSSQGLRRGNTIYF. The CDR3 DNA follows: TGTGACAGCAGCCAAGGCTTAAGAAGAGGAAACACCATATATTTT.